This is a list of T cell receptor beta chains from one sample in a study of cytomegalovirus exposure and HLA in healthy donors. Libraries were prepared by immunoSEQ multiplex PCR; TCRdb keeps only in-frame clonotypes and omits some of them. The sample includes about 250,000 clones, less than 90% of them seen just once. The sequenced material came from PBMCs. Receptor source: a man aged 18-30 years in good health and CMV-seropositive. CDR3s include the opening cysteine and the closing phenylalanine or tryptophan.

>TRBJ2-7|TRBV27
CASSPPGRESYEQYF
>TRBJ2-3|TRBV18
CASSPLRGPDTQYF
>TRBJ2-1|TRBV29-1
CSVGGQGMNEQFF
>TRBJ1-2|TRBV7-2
CASSVTTGKTSYGYTF
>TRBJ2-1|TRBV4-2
CASSPGASGRGGSYNEQFF
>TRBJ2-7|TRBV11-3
CASSFTGLGEQYF
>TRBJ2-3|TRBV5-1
CASSRARAETTDTQYF
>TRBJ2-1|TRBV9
CASSPRDRHYNEQFF
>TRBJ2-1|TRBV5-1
CASSLGGPNNEQFF
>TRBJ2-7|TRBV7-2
CASSFGAQVYEQYF
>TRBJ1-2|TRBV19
CASSYFGGEPNYGYTF
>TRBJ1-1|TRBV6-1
CASSDFTEAFF
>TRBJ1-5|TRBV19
CASSIVPKGVQPQHF
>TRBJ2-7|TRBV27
CASSQGTGDVHEQYF
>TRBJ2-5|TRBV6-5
CASSQQEVGSKTQYF
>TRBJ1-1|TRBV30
CAWSPPDRQPTEAFF
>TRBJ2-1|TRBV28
CASSGLVAGRNNEQFF
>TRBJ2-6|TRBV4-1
CASSQAPGANVLTF
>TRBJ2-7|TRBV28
CASSFGGTPYEQYF
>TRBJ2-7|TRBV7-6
CASSWKTGATSYEQYF
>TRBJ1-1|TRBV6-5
CASRYGTGRTEAFF
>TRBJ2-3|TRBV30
CAWGQRGTSTDTQYF
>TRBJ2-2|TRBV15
CATIEGVGTGELFF
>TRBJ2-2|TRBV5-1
CASSPASDTGELFF
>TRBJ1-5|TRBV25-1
CASSDRDQPQHF
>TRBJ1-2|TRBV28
CASSPPLGYYGYTF
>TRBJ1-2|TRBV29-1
CSVEEGGIGYTF
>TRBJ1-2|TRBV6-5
CASSGDRSYYTF
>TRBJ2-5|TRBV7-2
CASSLFGGPRETQYF